These T cell receptor beta chains were read from a single sample in a study of blood T cell repertoires in COVID-19. Using immunoSEQ multiplex PCR, the repertoire was profiled, and TCRdb retains in-frame clones only, with some absent. The sample yields 350,000 to 450,000 clones, approximately 92% seen once. What was sequenced was PBMCs or T cells enriched from blood (not recorded which). These receptors were taken from a young man who had recovered from COVID-19. CDR3s include the opening cysteine and the closing phenylalanine or tryptophan. D genes are given only for firm matches. Clone size is not always given. Where it is, it says once, few, many or a class for expanded clones.

>once|NA|TRBJ1-5|TRBV25-1
TGTGCCAGCAGTGAATTCGGGGGAAATCAGCCCCAGCATTTT
CASSEFGGNQPQHF
>few|TRBD2|TRBJ2-3|TRBV4-1
TGCGCCAGCACCCCCGGCCTAGCGGGAGTTAGAGATACGCAGTATTTT
CASTPGLAGVRDTQYF
>NA|NA|TRBJ2-4|TRBV5-8
TGTGCCAGCAGCTTGGTCCGTTTTGACATTCAGTACTTC
CASSLVRFDIQYF
>NA|TRBD1|TRBJ1-1|TRBV10-3
TGTGCCATCAGTGAGCAAGTCCTTGGACAGGGGGCGAACACTGAAGCTTTCTTT
CAISEQVLGQGANTEAFF
>NA|NA|TRBJ1-1|TRBV28
TGTGCCAGTATGTCGGTGAACACTGAAGCTTTCTTT
CASMSVNTEAFF
>NA|TRBD2|TRBJ2-1|TRBV7-8
TGTGCCAGCATTTCGGGAGGGCCCTCCTACAATGAGCAGTTCTTC
CASISGGPSYNEQFF
>NA|NA|TRBJ1-5|TRBV6-1
TGTGCCAGCAGTGAAGACGGGGGGTGGAATCAGCCCCAGCATTTT
CASSEDGGWNQPQHF
>NA|TRBD1|TRBJ1-2|TRBV28
TGTGCCAGCAGTTTAGTTACCGGGACAGTTTTGGCTGGCTACACCTTC
CASSLVTGTVLAGYTF
>NA|NA|TRBJ2-2|TRBV5-1
TGCGCCAGCAGCTTGGGACTAGAGGTCGGGGAGCTGTTTTTT
CASSLGLEVGELFF
>NA|TRBD1|TRBJ2-1|TRBV5-4
TGTGCCAGCAGCTTTGCCACCTCAGGGGGTGAGCAGTTCTTC
CASSFATSGGEQFF
>NA|NA|TRBJ2-2|TRBV29-1
TGCAGCGTTGAAAAAACTAACACCGGGGAGCTGTTTTTT
CSVEKTNTGELFF
>NA|NA|TRBJ2-1|TRBV30
TGTGCCTGGAGTCGGGAATCTGAGCAGTTCTTC
CAWSRESEQFF
>NA|TRBD1|TRBJ2-3|TRBV12-3/TRBV12-4
TGTGCCAGCAGTCTCGACAGGGCTGATACGCAGTATTTT
CASSLDRADTQYF
>few|TRBD2|TRBJ2-1|TRBV20-1
TGCAGTGCTAGTATCGAGACTAGCGGGAGCCATGAGCAGTTCTTC
CSASIETSGSHEQFF